This TCR beta chain is drawn from a study of blood T cell repertoires in COVID-19. Study in general: Samples taken during acute and convalescent COVID-19 were collected in the United States, Italy and Spain. In each case, the material was cDNA or gDNA derived from T cells, B-cell-depleted T cells, or PBMCs.

CDR3 length: 18 residues. The germline gives CDR1 SGHNT, CDR2 YYREEE (reference sequence). V was clipped by 4 bases and J by 3 bases, with 25 bases between them. Measured with immunoSEQ multiplex PCR; TCRdb has only the in-frame clones, and not every one. The table has some 200,000 clones, approximately 91% seen once; the top ten hold 4% to 5.5%. This receptor was obtained from a woman aged 40 to 55 with acute or convalescent COVID-19. The V gene is TRBV5-4, the J gene TRBJ1-1, with D perhaps TRBD1 (6 bases). Specimen: peripheral blood. For the CDR3, the DNA is TGTGCCAGCAGCCCTCAACCTAAATCCAGGAAGGGGGACACTGAAGCTTTCTTT. Residues: CASSPQPKSRKGDTEAFF. The variable domain in full, with the rest retrieved from reference TRBV5-4 and TRBJ1-1, is ETGVTQSPTHLIKTRGQQVTLRCSSQSGHNTVSWYQQALGQGPQFIFQYYREEENGRGNFPPRFSGLQFPNYSSELNVNALELDDSALYLCASSPQPKSRKGDTEAFFGQGTRLTVV.